This TCR beta chain was recovered during a study of PD-1 blockade in classical Hodgkin lymphoma. Germline CDR1 SEHNR, CDR2 FQNEAQ (reference sequence). The CDR3 sequence is 16 residues long. The J segment lost 8 bases and the V segment lost 5 bases, leaving 10 bases of the junction unmatched. The protocol was immunoSEQ multiplex PCR, while the TCRdb copy is restricted to in-frame clones and leaves out a portion. The top ten clones hold around two fifths of a sample with over a thousand clones, around 78% of them seen once. Documented time point: cycle 4 day 1 (C4D1), after about 6 weeks of nivolumab. Each patient relapsed following autologous stem cell transplantation, and prior brentuximab vedotin exposure differed. Through magnetic negative selection, CD8+ T cells were separated from PBMCs that had been thawed.

The chain joins TRBV7-9 to TRBJ2-1; 12 nucleotides match TRBD2. The sample in question was CD8+ T cells from blood, obtained before the fourth cycle of nivolumab. The sequence was obtained from a human donor with classical Hodgkin lymphoma. The donor label of this sample is uncertain. CDR3: CASSLRTSGRFHEQFF. CDR3 DNA sequence: TGTGCCAGCAGCCTAAGAACTAGCGGGAGGTTCCATGAGCAGTTCTTC.